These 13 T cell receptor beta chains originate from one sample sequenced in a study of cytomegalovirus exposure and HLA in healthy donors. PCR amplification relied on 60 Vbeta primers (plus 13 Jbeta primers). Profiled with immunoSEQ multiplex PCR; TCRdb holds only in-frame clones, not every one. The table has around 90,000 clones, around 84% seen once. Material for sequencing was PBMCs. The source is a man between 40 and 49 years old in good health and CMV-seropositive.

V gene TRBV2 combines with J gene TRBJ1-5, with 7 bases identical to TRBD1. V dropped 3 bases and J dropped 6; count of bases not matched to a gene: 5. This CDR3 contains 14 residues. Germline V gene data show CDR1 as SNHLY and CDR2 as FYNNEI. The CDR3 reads CASSEQGVGQPQHF. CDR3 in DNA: TGTGCCAGCAGTGAGCAGGGGGTTGGTCAGCCCCAGCATTTT. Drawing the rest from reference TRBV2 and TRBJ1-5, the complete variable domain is EPEVTQTPSHQVTQMGQEVILRCVPISNHLYFYWYRQILGQKVEFLVSFYNNEISEKSEIFDDQFSVERPDGSNFTLKIRSTKLEDSAMYFCASSEQGVGQPQHFGDGTRLSIL.

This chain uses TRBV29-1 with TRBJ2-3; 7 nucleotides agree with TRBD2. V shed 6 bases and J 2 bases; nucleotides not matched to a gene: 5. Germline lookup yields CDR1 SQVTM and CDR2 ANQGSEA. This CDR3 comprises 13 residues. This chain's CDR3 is CSVFSGSTDTQYF. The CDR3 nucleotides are TGCAGCGTCTTTAGCGGGTCCACAGATACGCAGTATTTT.

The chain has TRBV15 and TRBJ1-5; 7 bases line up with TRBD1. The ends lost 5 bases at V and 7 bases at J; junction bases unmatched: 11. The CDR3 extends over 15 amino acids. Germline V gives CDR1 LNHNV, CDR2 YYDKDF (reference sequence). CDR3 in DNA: TGTGCCACCAGCGGCGCCAGGGGGGCAGGACAGCCCCAGCATTTT. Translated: CATSGARGAGQPQHF.

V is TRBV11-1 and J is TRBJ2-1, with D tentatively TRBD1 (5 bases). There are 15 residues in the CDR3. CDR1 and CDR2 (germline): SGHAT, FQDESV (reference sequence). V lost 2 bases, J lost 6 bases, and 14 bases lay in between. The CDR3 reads CASSLTPSRVNEQFF. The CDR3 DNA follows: TGTGCCAGCAGCTTAACCCCCAGCAGGGTCAATGAGCAGTTCTTC.

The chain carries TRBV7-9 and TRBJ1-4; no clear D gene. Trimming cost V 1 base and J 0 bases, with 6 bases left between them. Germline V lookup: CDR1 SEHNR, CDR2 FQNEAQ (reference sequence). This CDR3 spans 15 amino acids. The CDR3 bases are TGTGCCAGCAGCTTAGTACAGACAACTAATGAAAAACTGTTTTTT. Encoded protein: CASSLVQTTNEKLFF.

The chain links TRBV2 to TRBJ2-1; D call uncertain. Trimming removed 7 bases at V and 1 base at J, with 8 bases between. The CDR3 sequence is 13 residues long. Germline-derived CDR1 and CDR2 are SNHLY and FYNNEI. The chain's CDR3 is CASNGYSYNEQFF. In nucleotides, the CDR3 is TGTGCCAGCAACGGTTATTCCTACAATGAGCAGTTCTTC.

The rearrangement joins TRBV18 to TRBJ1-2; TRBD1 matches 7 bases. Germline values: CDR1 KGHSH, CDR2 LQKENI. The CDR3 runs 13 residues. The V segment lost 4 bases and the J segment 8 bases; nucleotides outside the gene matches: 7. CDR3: CASSLSTGCGYTF. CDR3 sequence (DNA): TGTGCCAGCTCACTCTCGACAGGGTGCGGCTACACCTTC. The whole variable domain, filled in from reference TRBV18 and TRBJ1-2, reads NAGVMQNPRHLVRRRGQEARLRCSPMKGHSHVYWYRQLPEEGLKFMVYLQKENIIDESGMPKERFSAEFPKEGPSILRIQQVVRGDSAAYFCASSLSTGCGYTFGSGTRLTVV.

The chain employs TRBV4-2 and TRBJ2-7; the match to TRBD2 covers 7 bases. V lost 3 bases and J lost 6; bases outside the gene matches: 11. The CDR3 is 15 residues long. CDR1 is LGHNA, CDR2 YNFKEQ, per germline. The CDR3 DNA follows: TGTGCCAGCAGCCAGGGAGGGACGGGTGTCAGCGAGCAGTACTTC. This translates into CASSQGGTGVSEQYF.

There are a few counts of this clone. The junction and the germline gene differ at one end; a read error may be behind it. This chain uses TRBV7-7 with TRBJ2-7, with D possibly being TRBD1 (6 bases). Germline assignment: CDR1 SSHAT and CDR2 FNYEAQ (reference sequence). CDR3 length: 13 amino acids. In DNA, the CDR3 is TGTGCTAGCAGCTTATCCCAGGGGTACGAGCAGTACTTC. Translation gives CASSLSQGYEQYF.

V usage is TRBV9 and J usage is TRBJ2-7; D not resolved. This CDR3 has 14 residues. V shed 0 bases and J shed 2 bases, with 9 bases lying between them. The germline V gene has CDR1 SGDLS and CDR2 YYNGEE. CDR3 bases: TGTGCCAGCAGCGTAGGCACAGCCACCTACGAGCAGTACTTC. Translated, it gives CASSVGTATYEQYF.

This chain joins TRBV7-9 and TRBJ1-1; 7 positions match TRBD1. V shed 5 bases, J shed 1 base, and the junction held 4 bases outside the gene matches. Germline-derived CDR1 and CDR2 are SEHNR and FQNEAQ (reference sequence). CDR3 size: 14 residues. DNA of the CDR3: TGTGCCAGCAGCCCACGGACAGGGAACACTGAAGCTTTCTTT. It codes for CASSPRTGNTEAFF. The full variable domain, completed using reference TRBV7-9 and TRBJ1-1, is DTGVSQNPRHKITKRGQNVTFRCDPISEHNRLYWYRQTLGQGPEFLTYFQNEAQLEKSRLLSDRFSAERPKGSFSTLEIQRTEQGDSAMYLCASSPRTGNTEAFFGQGTRLTVV.

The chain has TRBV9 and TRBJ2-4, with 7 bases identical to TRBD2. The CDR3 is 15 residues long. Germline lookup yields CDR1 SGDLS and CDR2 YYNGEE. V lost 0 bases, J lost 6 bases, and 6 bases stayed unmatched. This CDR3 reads CASSVVPGEGNIQYF. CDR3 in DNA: TGTGCCAGCAGCGTAGTCCCGGGGGAGGGAAACATTCAGTACTTC.

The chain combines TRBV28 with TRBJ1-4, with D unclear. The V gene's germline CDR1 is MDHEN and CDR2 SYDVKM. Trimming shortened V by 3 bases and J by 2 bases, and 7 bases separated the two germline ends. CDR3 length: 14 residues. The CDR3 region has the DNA TGTGCCAGCAGTTTTTTGGGCACTAATGAAAAACTGTTTTTT. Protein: CASSFLGTNEKLFF.